Sequencing of this T cell receptor beta chain was carried out in a study of T cells after yellow fever vaccination. General study results and limits: Faster peaking, at day 5 versus 15, marked a secondary response that was weaker.

Germline loops: CDR1 SGHRS, CDR2 YFSETQ. This CDR3 spans 16 amino acids. Losses at the gene ends were 2 bases for V and 2 bases for J; bases not matched to a gene: 6. TCRdb ran MiXCR on the 5' RACE reads and lists one entry per CDR3 protein. This sample has some 390,000 distinct CDR3 sequences, with roughly a sixth found just once. This clonotype was picked up a small number of times. The target antigen is unknown. Specimen: PBMCs, collected before the yellow fever booster vaccination. This chain joins TRBV5-1 and TRBJ2-5; TRBD2 matches 10 bases. The receptor's source is a man aged 18 to 30 who received the YFV17D yellow fever vaccine. The CDR3 DNA follows: TGCGCCAGCAGCTTCCCGGGACTAGCGTCTCAAGAGACCCAGTACTTC. This encodes CASSFPGLASQETQYF.